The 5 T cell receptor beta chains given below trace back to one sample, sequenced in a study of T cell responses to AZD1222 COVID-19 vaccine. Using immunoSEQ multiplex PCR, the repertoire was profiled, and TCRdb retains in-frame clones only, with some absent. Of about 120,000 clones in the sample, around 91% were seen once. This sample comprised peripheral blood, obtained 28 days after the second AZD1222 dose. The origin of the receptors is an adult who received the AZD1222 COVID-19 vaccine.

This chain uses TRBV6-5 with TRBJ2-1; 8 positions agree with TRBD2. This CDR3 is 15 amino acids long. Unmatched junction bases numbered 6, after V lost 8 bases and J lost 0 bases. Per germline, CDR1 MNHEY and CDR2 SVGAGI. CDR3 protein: CASQTSVTSYNEQFF. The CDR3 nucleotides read TGTGCCAGCCAGACTAGCGTAACCTCCTACAATGAGCAGTTCTTC.

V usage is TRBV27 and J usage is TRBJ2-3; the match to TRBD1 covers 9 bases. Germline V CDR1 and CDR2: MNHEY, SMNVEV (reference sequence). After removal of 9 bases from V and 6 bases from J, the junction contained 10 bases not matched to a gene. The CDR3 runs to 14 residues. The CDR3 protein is CARNPGTGRDTQYF. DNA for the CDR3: TGTGCCAGAAATCCCGGGACAGGGAGGGATACGCAGTATTTT.

This CDR3 reads CASRLGGDIYEQYF. The CDR3 region has the DNA TGTGCCAGCAGGCTAGGGGGGGACATCTACGAGCAGTACTTC. The rearrangement uses TRBV2 and TRBJ2-7, with D possibly matching TRBD2 (7 bases). In germline, CDR1 is SNHLY, CDR2 FYNNEI. The CDR3 consists of 14 residues. V gave up 6 bases and J gave up 3 bases, with 15 bases separating them.

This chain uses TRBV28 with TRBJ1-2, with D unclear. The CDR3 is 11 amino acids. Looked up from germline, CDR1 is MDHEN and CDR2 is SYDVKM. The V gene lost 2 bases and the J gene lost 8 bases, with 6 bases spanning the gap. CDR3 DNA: TGTGCCAGCAGTTTACGTAGAGGCTACACCTTC. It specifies CASSLRRGYTF.

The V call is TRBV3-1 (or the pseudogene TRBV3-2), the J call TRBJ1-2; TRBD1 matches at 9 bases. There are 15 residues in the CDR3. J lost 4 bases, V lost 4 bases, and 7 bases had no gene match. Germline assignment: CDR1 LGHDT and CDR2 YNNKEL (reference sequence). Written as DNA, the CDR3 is TGTGCCAGCAGCCGAAGGGACAGGGCCGGCTATGGCTACACCTTC. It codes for CASSRRDRAGYGYTF.